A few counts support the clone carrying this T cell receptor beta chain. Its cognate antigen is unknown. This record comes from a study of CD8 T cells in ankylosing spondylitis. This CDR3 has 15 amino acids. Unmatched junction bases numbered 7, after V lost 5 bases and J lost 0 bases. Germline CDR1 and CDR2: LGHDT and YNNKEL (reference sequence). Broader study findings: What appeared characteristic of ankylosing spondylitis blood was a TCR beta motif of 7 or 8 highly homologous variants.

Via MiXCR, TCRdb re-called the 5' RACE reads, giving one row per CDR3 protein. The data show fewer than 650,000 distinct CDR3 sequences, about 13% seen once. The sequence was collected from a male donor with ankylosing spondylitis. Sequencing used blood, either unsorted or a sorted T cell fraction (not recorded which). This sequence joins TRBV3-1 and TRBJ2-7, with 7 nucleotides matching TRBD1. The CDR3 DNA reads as TGTGCCAGCAGCTATATGTCAGGGGGCTCCTACGAGCAGTACTTC. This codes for CASSYMSGGSYEQYF.